The rows below give T cell receptor beta chains drawn from one sample of a study of blood T cell repertoires in COVID-19. Using immunoSEQ multiplex PCR, the repertoire was profiled, and TCRdb retains in-frame clones only, with some absent. The sample carries fewer than 300,000 clones, about 89% recorded once. The sequenced material came from peripheral blood. Receptors were obtained from a woman aged 25 to 45 with COVID-19, enrolled during active disease. The CDR3 runs from the conserved cysteine through the conserved F or W. Each record gives: V gene, CDR3 length, J gene, CDR3 protein.

TRBV28	15	TRBJ1-3	CASTSTGSPVNAIYF
TRBV7-2	14	TRBJ2-7	CASSLDRTSYEQYF
TRBV10-3	13	TRBJ2-2	CATDRGPTGELFF
TRBV7-2	13	TRBJ1-2	CASSLETGVGYTF
TRBV10-3	13	TRBJ1-6	CAISELLESPLHF
TRBV5-1	16	TRBJ1-1	CASSLEGQGSGTEAFF
TRBV19	15	TRBJ2-1	CASSIGRTEYNEQFF
TRBV2	14	TRBJ2-7	CASSEMLAGGEQYF
TRBV7-8	15	TRBJ1-6	CASSLLSTANSPLHF
TRBV4-1	13	TRBJ2-7	CASSHQGGSEQYF
TRBV25-1	15	TRBJ2-2	CASGPGQGKSGELFF
TRBV29-1	12	TRBJ2-1	CSVGDRYNEQFF
TRBV10-3	14	TRBJ2-2	CAISESTSPGELFF
TRBV19	13	TRBJ2-1	CASSIEGVNEQFF
TRBV28	16	TRBJ2-7	CASSLRLAGGVNEQYF
TRBV23-1	13	TRBJ1-5	CASRGHFDQPQHF
TRBV4-2	18	TRBJ1-5	CASSQTIPGQGLNQPQHF
TRBV5-4	16	TRBJ1-2	CASRAPSQGANYGYTF
TRBV2	16	TRBJ2-7	CASSGTFRTSTYEQYF
TRBV10-1	18	TRBJ2-2	CASLKRGIEGAFTGELFF
TRBV5-1	16	TRBJ1-4	CASSLSSGAGNEKLFF
TRBV13	18	TRBJ2-7	CASSSFTRLAGLSYEQYF
TRBV27	14	TRBJ1-5	CASSLGTDNQPQHF
TRBV19	14	TRBJ2-5	CASSMSSGSETQYF
TRBV6-1	14	TRBJ1-2	CASSEYRESYGYTF
TRBV15	15	TRBJ1-2	CATSMGQGAPGGYTF
TRBV7-9	16	TRBJ2-3	CASSDTTRDFTDTQYF
TRBV27	15	TRBJ2-1	CASSMSRGFMNEQFF
TRBV6-1	16	TRBJ1-1	CASSELVGAGNTEAFF
TRBV30	11	TRBJ1-2	CAWRQIYGYTF
TRBV9	15	TRBJ2-7	CASSVDSGISYEQYF
TRBV11-2	17	TRBJ2-1	CASSRWLLADPYNEQFF
TRBV28	12	TRBJ1-5	CASSTGYQPQHF
TRBV10-2	12	TRBJ1-1	CASSQQGDEAFF
TRBV5-1	16	TRBJ2-5	CASSLPSGLVGETQYF
TRBV3-1/TRBV3-2	17	TRBJ2-3	CASSRNRDSRRTDTQYF
TRBV5-1	16	TRBJ2-4	CASSLEDLARSHIQYF
TRBV19	15	TRBJ1-2	CASSVGTGGIYGYTF
TRBV13	15	TRBJ2-1	CASSLWSSGRVEQFF
TRBV5-1	12	TRBJ2-3	CASSLTTDTQYF
TRBV12-5	18	TRBJ2-2	CASGFIVGGDLNTGELFF
TRBV5-5	17	TRBJ1-5	CASSLRLGTSPNQPQHF
TRBV3-1/TRBV3-2	15	TRBJ1-1	CASSQNPDSNTEAFF
TRBV30	13	TRBJ1-3	CAGDRLSGNTIYF
TRBV6-6	16	TRBJ2-3	CASKEELGRGTDTQYF
TRBV29-1	14	TRBJ2-3	CSVNRGSGTDTQYF
TRBV19	16	TRBJ2-7	CASSIAAGPLSYEQYF
TRBV7-9	15	TRBJ2-7	CASSLVTGQPYEQYF
TRBV6-2/TRBV6-3	17	TRBJ2-3	CASSYTITGFGTDTQYF
TRBV18	18	TRBJ2-6	CASSPEGTGGSGANVLTF
TRBV18	15	TRBJ1-5	CASSPGTGNNQPQHF
TRBV6-5	15	TRBJ1-4	CASSYYRDSNEKLFF
TRBV19	15	TRBJ2-3	CASSDSFASTDTQYF
TRBV5-1	13	TRBJ2-1	CASSIRAYNEQFF